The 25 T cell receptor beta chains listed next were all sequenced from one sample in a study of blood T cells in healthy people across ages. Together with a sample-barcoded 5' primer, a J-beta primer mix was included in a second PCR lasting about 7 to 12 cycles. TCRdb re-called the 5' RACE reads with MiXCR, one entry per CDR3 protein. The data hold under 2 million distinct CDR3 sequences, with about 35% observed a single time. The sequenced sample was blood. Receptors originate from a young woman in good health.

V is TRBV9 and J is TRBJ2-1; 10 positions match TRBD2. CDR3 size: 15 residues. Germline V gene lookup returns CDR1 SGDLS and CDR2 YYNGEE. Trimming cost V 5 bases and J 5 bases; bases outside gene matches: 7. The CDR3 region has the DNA TGTGCCAGCAGTTCGGGACTAGCGAGCAACAATGAGCAGTTCTTC. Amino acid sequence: CASSSGLASNNEQFF.

This chain's CDR3 is CASSEKTGSDTEAFF. The CDR3, as DNA: TGTGCCAGCAGTGAAAAGACAGGCTCGGACACTGAAGCTTTCTTT. This rearrangement joins TRBV6-1 to TRBJ1-1; TRBD1 is a possible D gene (6 bases). With 2 bases removed from V and 3 bases from J, the gap between germline ends came to 13 bases. Germline V gives CDR1 MNHNS, CDR2 SASEGT. The CDR3 runs to 15 residues.

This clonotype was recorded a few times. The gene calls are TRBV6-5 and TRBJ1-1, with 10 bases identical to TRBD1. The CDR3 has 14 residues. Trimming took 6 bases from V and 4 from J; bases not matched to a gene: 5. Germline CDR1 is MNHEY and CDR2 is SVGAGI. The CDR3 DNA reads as TGTGCCAGCAGGCCTAGACAGGGGGCCACTGAAGCTTTCTTT. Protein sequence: CASRPRQGATEAFF.

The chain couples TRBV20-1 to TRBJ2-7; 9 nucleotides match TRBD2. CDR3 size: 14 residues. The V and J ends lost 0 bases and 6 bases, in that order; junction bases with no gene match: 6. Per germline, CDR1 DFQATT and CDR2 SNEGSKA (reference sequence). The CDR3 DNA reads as TGCAGTGCTAGAGATGGGCTAGCGGGGACCGAGCAGTACTTC. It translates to CSARDGLAGTEQYF.

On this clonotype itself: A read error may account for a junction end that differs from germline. CDR3 amino acids: CANSPGLGAALISYEQYF. Here the CDR3 DNA reads TGTGCCAACAGCCCGGGACTAGGGGCTGCTCTTATCTCCTACGAGCAGTACTTC. The V and J genes are TRBV7-2 and TRBJ2-7; 8 nucleotides match TRBD2. CDR1 and CDR2 (germline): SGHTA, FQGNSA. This CDR3 is 18 amino acids long.

This chain's CDR3 is CASSLSSGRGSYYEQYF. DNA of the CDR3: TGTGCCAGCAGTTTGTCTAGCGGGAGAGGGTCTTACTACGAGCAGTACTTC. The chain links TRBV27 to TRBJ2-7; 10 positions agree with TRBD2. J gave up 3 bases and V 3 bases, and 11 bases lay outside the gene matches. CDR3 size: 17 residues. In germline, CDR1 is MNHEY, CDR2 SMNVEV (reference sequence).

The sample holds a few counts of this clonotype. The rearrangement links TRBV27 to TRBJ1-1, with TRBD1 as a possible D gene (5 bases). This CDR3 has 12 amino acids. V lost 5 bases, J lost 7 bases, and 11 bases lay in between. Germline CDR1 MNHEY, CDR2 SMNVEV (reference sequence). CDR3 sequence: CASSMGLGEAFF. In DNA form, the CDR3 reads TGTGCCAGCAGTATGGGACTTGGTGAAGCTTTCTTT.

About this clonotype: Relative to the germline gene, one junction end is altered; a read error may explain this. The CDR3 DNA follows: TGTGCCAGCAGTTCAACAGGGAGCCAGGGGAACGCTGAAGCTTTCTTT. Translation: CASSSTGSQGNAEAFF. The chain combines TRBV6-1 with TRBJ1-1, with D possibly matching TRBD1 (6 bases). Germline V gene data show CDR1 as MNHNS and CDR2 as SASEGT. The CDR3 runs to 16 residues.

CDR3 in amino acids: CSARRTGQWTEAFF. Here the CDR3 DNA reads TGCAGTGCTAGACGTACAGGGCAGTGGACTGAAGCTTTCTTT. The V and J genes are TRBV20-1 and TRBJ1-1; perhaps TRBD1 as D (6 bases). The CDR3 sequence is 14 residues long. Trimming took off 2 bases at V and 5 bases at J, with 15 bases between the two ends. The germline V gene encodes CDR1 DFQATT and CDR2 SNEGSKA (reference sequence).

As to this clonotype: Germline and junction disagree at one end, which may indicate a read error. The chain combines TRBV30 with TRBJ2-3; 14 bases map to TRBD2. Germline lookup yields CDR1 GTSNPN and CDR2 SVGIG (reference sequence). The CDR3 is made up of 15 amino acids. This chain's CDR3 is CTWGPGTSGSDTQYF. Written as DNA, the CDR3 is TGTACCTGGGGTCCCGGGACTAGCGGGAGTGATACGCAGTATTTT. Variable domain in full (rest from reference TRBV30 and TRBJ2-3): SQTIHQWPATLVQPVGSPLSLECTVEGTSNPNLYWYRQAAGRGLQLLFYSVGIGQISSEVPQNLSASRPQDRQFILSSKKLLLSDSGFYLCTWGPGTSGSDTQYFGPGTRLTVL.

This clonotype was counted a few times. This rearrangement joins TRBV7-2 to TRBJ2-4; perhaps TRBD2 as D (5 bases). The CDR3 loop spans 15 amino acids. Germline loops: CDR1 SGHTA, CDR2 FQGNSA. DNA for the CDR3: TGTGCGAACAGCGTCGGACTCCCAGGCAAAAACATTCAGTACTTC. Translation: CANSVGLPGKNIQYF.

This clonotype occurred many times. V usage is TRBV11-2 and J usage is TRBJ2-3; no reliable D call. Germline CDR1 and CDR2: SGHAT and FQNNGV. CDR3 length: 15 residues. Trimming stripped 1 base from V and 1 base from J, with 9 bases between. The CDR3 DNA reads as TGTGCCAGCAGCTTAGGCGTCGGAGGCACAGATACGCAGTATTTT. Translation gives CASSLGVGGTDTQYF.

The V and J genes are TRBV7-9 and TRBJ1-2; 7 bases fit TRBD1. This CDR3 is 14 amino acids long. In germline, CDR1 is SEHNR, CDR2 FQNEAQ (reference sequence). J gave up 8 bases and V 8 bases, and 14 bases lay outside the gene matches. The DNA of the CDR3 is TGTGCCAGCGGGTTTCCCTGGCAGGGGGAAGGCTACACCTTC. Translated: CASGFPWQGEGYTF.

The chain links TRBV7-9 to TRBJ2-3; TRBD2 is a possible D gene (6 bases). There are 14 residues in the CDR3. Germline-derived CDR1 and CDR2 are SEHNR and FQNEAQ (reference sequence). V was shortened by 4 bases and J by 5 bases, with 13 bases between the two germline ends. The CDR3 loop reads CASSWGLGEDTQYF. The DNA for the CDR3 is TGTGCCAGCAGCTGGGGACTCGGAGAAGATACGCAGTATTTT.

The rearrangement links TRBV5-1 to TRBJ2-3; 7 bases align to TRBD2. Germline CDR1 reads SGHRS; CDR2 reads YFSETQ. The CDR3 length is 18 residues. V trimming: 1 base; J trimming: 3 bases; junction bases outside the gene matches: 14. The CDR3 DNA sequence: TGCGCCAGCAGCTTGAGGTCGCGCCAGCGGGATAGAACAGATACGCAGTATTTT. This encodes CASSLRSRQRDRTDTQYF.

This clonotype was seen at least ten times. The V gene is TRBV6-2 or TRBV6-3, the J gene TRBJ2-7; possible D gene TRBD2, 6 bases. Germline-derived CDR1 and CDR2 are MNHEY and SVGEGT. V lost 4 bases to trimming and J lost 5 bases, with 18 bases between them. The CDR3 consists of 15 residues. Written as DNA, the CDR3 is TGTGCCAGCAGTTCCCCACACCGGGGGAGCCACGAGCAGTACTTC. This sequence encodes CASSSPHRGSHEQYF.

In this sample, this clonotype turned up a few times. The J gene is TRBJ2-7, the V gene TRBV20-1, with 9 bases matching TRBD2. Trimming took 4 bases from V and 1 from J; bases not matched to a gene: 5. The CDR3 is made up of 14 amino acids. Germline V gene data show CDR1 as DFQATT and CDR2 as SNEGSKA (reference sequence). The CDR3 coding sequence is TGCAGTGCTAACGGCGGGAGGGCTTCCTACGAGCAGTACTTC. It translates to CSANGGRASYEQYF.

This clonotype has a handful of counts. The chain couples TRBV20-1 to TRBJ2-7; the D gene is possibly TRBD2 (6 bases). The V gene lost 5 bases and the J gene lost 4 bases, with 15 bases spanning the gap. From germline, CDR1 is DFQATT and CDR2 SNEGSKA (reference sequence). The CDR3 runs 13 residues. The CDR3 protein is CSAGGLTIYEQYF. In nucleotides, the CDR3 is TGCAGTGCTGGAGGGTTGACCATTTACGAGCAGTACTTC.

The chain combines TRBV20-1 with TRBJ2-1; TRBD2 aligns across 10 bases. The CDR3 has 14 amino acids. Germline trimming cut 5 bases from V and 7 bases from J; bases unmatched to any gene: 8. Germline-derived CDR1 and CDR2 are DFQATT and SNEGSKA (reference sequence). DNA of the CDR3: TGCAGTGCTCGGAGCGGGGGGGCAGAAAATGAGCAGTTCTTC. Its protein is CSARSGGAENEQFF.

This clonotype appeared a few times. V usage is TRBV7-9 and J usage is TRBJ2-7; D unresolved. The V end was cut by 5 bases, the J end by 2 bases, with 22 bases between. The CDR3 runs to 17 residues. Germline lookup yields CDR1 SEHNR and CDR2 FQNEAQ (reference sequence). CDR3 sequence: CASSPRAGFSTTYEQYF. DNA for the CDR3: TGTGCCAGCAGCCCAAGGGCAGGTTTTTCTACTACCTACGAGCAGTACTTC.

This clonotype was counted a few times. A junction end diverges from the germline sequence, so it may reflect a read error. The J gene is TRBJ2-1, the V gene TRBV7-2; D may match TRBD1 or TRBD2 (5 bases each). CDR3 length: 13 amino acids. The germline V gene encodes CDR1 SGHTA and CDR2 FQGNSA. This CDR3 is CANSFAGRGEQFF. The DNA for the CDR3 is TGTGCCAACAGCTTTGCGGGTCGGGGCGAGCAGTTCTTC. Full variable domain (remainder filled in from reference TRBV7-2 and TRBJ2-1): GAGVSQSPSNKVTEKGKDVELRCDPISGHTALYWYRQSLGQGLEFLIYFQGNSAPDKSGLPSDRFSAERTGGSVSTLTIQRTQQEDSAVYLCANSFAGRGEQFFGPGTRLTVL.

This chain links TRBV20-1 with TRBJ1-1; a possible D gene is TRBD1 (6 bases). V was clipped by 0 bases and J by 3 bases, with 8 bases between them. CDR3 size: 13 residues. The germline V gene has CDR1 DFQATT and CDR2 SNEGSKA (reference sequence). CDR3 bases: TGCAGTGCTAGAGATTCAGGGGACACTGAAGCTTTCTTT. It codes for CSARDSGDTEAFF.

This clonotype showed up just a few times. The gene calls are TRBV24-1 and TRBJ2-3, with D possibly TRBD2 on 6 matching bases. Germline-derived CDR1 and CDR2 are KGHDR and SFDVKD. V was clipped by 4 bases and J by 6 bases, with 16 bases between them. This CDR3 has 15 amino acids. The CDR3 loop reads CATSDSGLHRDTQYF. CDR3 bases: TGTGCCACCAGTGACTCGGGACTTCATCGGGATACGCAGTATTTT.

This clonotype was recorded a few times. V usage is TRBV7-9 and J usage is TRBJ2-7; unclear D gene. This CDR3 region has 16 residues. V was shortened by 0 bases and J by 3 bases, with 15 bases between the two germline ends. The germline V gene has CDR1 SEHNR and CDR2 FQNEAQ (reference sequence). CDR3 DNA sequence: TGTGCCAGCAGCTTAGCGTTCCCGGTTTCGCGCTACGAGCAGTACTTC. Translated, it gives CASSLAFPVSRYEQYF.

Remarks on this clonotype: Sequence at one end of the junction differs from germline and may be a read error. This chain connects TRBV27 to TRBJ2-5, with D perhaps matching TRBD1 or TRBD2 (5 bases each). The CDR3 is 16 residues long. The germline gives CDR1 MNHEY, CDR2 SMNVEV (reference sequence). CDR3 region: CASSLIGGWGTEIQYF. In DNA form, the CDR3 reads TGTGCCAGCAGTTTAATTGGGGGTTGGGGGACGGAGATCCAGTACTTC.